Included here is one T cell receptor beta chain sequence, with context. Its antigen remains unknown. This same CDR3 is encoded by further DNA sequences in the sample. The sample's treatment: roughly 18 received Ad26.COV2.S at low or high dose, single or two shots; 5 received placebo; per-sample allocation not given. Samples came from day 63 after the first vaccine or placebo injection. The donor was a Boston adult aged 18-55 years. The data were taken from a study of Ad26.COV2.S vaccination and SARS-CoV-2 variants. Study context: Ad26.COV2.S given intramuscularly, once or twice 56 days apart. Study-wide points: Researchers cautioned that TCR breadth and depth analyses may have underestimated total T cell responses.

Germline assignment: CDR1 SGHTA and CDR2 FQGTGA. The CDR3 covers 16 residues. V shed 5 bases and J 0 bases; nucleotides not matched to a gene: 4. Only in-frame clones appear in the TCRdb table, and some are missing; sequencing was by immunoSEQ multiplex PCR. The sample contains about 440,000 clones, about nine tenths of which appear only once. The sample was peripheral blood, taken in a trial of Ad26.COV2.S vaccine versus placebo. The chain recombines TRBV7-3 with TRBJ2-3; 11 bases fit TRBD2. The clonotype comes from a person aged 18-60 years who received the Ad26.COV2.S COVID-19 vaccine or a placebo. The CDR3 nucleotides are TGTGCCAGCAGCCCCGGGACTAGCGGAAGCACAGATACGCAGTATTTT. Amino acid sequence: CASSPGTSGSTDTQYF.